Listed below are T cell receptor beta chains from one sample, sequenced in a study of blood T cell repertoires in COVID-19. Profiling relied on immunoSEQ multiplex PCR, and the TCRdb table lists in-frame clones only, not all of them. The sample holds 65,000 or so clones; 82% are singletons and the top ten take roughly 3.5%. The material sequenced was peripheral blood. The receptors were gathered from a man aged 55 to 70 with acute or convalescent COVID-19. CDR3s include the opening cysteine and the closing phenylalanine or tryptophan. The order of the fields is CDR3 protein, CDR3 DNA, V gene, CDR3 length, D gene, clone size, J gene. A D gene is named only where the DNA matches it firmly. Clone size is stated in some rows and not others, as once, few, many or a class when expanded.

cdr3_aa: CASSEDRLQPQHF; cdr3_nt: TGTGCCAGCAGCGAAGACAGGCTCCAGCCCCAGCATTTT; v_call: TRBV6-1; cdr3_length: 13; d_call: -; clone_size: -; j_call: TRBJ1-5
cdr3_aa: CASSLYSGEYQETQYF; cdr3_nt: TGTGCCAGCAGCTTATACAGCGGAGAATACCAAGAGACCCAGTACTTC; v_call: TRBV5-6; cdr3_length: 16; d_call: -; clone_size: -; j_call: TRBJ2-5
cdr3_aa: CAWQVFYGYTF; cdr3_nt: TGTGCCTGGCAGGTCTTCTATGGCTACACCTTC; v_call: TRBV30; cdr3_length: 11; d_call: -; clone_size: -; j_call: TRBJ1-2
cdr3_aa: CASSSGQGGDYGYTF; cdr3_nt: TGTGCCAGCAGCTCCGGACAGGGCGGGGACTATGGCTACACCTTC; v_call: TRBV7-2; cdr3_length: 15; d_call: TRBD1; clone_size: -; j_call: TRBJ1-2
cdr3_aa: CASSPPQGRIYGYTF; cdr3_nt: TGTGCCAGCTCACCACCACAGGGTCGGATTTATGGCTACACCTTC; v_call: TRBV18; cdr3_length: 15; d_call: -; clone_size: few; j_call: TRBJ1-2
cdr3_aa: CASSIGVRETQYF; cdr3_nt: TGTGCCAGTAGTATAGGGGTCAGGGAGACCCAGTACTTC; v_call: TRBV19; cdr3_length: 13; d_call: -; clone_size: -; j_call: TRBJ2-5
cdr3_aa: CASSLPRTRGGELFF; cdr3_nt: TGTGCCAGCAGTTTACCGCGAACGCGGGGCGGGGAGCTGTTTTTT; v_call: TRBV27; cdr3_length: 15; d_call: -; clone_size: -; j_call: TRBJ2-2
cdr3_aa: CASSSRQTTGELFF; cdr3_nt: TGTGCCAGCAGTTCCCGACAGACCACCGGGGAGCTGTTTTTT; v_call: TRBV27; cdr3_length: 14; d_call: -; clone_size: -; j_call: TRBJ2-2
cdr3_aa: CASSLSYVTGELFF; cdr3_nt: TGTGCCAGCAGCTTAAGTTATGTCACCGGGGAGCTGTTTTTT; v_call: TRBV7-3; cdr3_length: 14; d_call: -; clone_size: once; j_call: TRBJ2-2
cdr3_aa: CSVDPGKGIGYTF; cdr3_nt: TGCAGCGTTGATCCGGGGAAAGGGATTGGCTACACCTTC; v_call: TRBV29-1; cdr3_length: 13; d_call: -; clone_size: -; j_call: TRBJ1-2
cdr3_aa: CASSHEPGLLYNEQFF; cdr3_nt: TGCGCCAGCAGCCACGAACCGGGACTCCTCTACAATGAGCAGTTCTTC; v_call: TRBV5-1; cdr3_length: 16; d_call: -; clone_size: -; j_call: TRBJ2-1
cdr3_aa: CASSGPFSGVSYNEQFF; cdr3_nt: TGTGCCAGCAGCGGACCCTTTAGCGGGGTCTCCTACAATGAGCAGTTCTTC; v_call: TRBV9; cdr3_length: 17; d_call: TRBD2; clone_size: -; j_call: TRBJ2-1
cdr3_aa: CASSQKGGSIPYGYTF; cdr3_nt: TGCGCCAGCAGCCAAAAGGGGGGGTCGATTCCCTATGGCTACACCTTC; v_call: TRBV4-1; cdr3_length: 16; d_call: -; clone_size: -; j_call: TRBJ1-2
cdr3_aa: CASSFNREGYGYTF; cdr3_nt: TGTGCCAGTAGTTTCAACAGGGAAGGATATGGCTACACCTTC; v_call: TRBV19; cdr3_length: 14; d_call: -; clone_size: once; j_call: TRBJ1-2
cdr3_aa: CSVEFGKGRNNEQFF; cdr3_nt: TGCAGCGTTGAATTTGGAAAGGGGAGGAACAATGAGCAGTTCTTC; v_call: TRBV29-1; cdr3_length: 15; d_call: -; clone_size: few; j_call: TRBJ2-1
cdr3_aa: CASRGTTGSEAFF; cdr3_nt: TGTGCCAGCAGGGGTACGACGGGGAGTGAAGCTTTCTTT; v_call: TRBV7-9; cdr3_length: 13; d_call: -; clone_size: -; j_call: TRBJ1-1
cdr3_aa: CASSPTGGSIPEAFF; cdr3_nt: TGCGCCAGCAGCCCTACCGGGGGGAGTATACCTGAAGCTTTCTTT; v_call: TRBV5-1; cdr3_length: 15; d_call: -; clone_size: -; j_call: TRBJ1-1
cdr3_aa: CASSSTGSGNTIYF; cdr3_nt: TGTGCCAGCAGCTCGACAGGGTCTGGAAACACCATATATTTT; v_call: TRBV11-2; cdr3_length: 14; d_call: TRBD1; clone_size: -; j_call: TRBJ1-3
cdr3_aa: CASGGQRLLNTGELFF; cdr3_nt: TGTGCCAGTGGGGGCCAGAGACTTCTCAACACCGGGGAGCTGTTTTTT; v_call: TRBV19; cdr3_length: 16; d_call: -; clone_size: few; j_call: TRBJ2-2
cdr3_aa: CASSERGGGELFF; cdr3_nt: TGTGCCAGCAGTGAAAGGGGGGGCGGGGAGCTGTTTTTT; v_call: TRBV6-1; cdr3_length: 13; d_call: -; clone_size: -; j_call: TRBJ2-2
cdr3_aa: CSASPHSTNYGYTF; cdr3_nt: TGCAGTGCTAGTCCCCACTCGACTAACTATGGCTACACCTTC; v_call: TRBV20-1; cdr3_length: 14; d_call: -; clone_size: -; j_call: TRBJ1-2
cdr3_aa: CASSESGQPQHF; cdr3_nt: TGTGCCAGCAGTGAGTCGGGTCAGCCCCAGCATTTT; v_call: TRBV6-1; cdr3_length: 12; d_call: -; clone_size: -; j_call: TRBJ1-5
cdr3_aa: CAWSLYPGTGDSPLHF; cdr3_nt: TGTGCCTGGAGTTTATACCCCGGGACAGGGGATTCACCCCTCCACTTT; v_call: TRBV30; cdr3_length: 16; d_call: TRBD1; clone_size: -; j_call: TRBJ1-6
cdr3_aa: CASSLASKSSYEQYF; cdr3_nt: TGTGCCAGCAGCTTAGCGTCGAAGAGCTCCTACGAGCAGTACTTC; v_call: TRBV11-1; cdr3_length: 15; d_call: -; clone_size: -; j_call: TRBJ2-7
cdr3_aa: CASSAILGGGTYGYTF; cdr3_nt: TGTGCCAGCAGTGCGATCTTAGGGGGTGGTACCTATGGCTACACCTTC; v_call: TRBV6-1; cdr3_length: 16; d_call: -; clone_size: -; j_call: TRBJ1-2
cdr3_aa: CATSRTMDEQYF; cdr3_nt: TGTGCCACCAGCAGGACTATGGACGAGCAGTACTTC; v_call: TRBV15; cdr3_length: 12; d_call: -; clone_size: -; j_call: TRBJ2-7
cdr3_aa: CASMNGREQYF; cdr3_nt: TGTGCCAGCATGAACGGCAGGGAGCAGTACTTC; v_call: TRBV7-9; cdr3_length: 11; d_call: -; clone_size: -; j_call: TRBJ2-7
cdr3_aa: CASSQDRNTEAFF; cdr3_nt: TGTGCCAGCAGCCAAGACAGGAACACTGAAGCTTTCTTT; v_call: TRBV14; cdr3_length: 13; d_call: -; clone_size: -; j_call: TRBJ1-1
cdr3_aa: CASSLNRGFQETQYF; cdr3_nt: TGTGCCAGCAGCTTGAATAGGGGTTTCCAAGAGACCCAGTACTTC; v_call: TRBV5-5; cdr3_length: 15; d_call: -; clone_size: -; j_call: TRBJ2-5
cdr3_aa: CASSLVAGPGGGTDTQYF; cdr3_nt: TGTGCCAGCAGCTTGGTAGCGGGGCCCGGGGGCGGCACAGATACGCAGTATTTT; v_call: TRBV5-6; cdr3_length: 18; d_call: TRBD2; clone_size: -; j_call: TRBJ2-3
cdr3_aa: CASSSGQEAFF; cdr3_nt: TGTGCCAGCAGTTCGGGACAGGAAGCTTTCTTT; v_call: TRBV12-3/TRBV12-4; cdr3_length: 11; d_call: TRBD1; clone_size: -; j_call: TRBJ1-1
cdr3_aa: CASSEDNRSYTF; cdr3_nt: TGTGCCAGCAGTGAAGATAACAGGAGCTACACCTTC; v_call: TRBV6-1; cdr3_length: 12; d_call: -; clone_size: -; j_call: TRBJ1-2
cdr3_aa: CASNLGTSNYGYTF; cdr3_nt: TGTGCCAGCAACCTAGGGACATCTAACTATGGCTACACCTTC; v_call: TRBV2; cdr3_length: 14; d_call: -; clone_size: -; j_call: TRBJ1-2
cdr3_aa: CASSNSTGGDYGYTF; cdr3_nt: TGTGCCAGCTCTAATTCCACGGGGGGTGACTATGGCTACACCTTC; v_call: TRBV18; cdr3_length: 15; d_call: -; clone_size: -; j_call: TRBJ1-2
cdr3_aa: CASRSGGGFSGNTIYF; cdr3_nt: TGTGCCAGCCGCTCCGGTGGGGGGTTCTCTGGAAACACCATATATTTT; v_call: TRBV18; cdr3_length: 16; d_call: -; clone_size: -; j_call: TRBJ1-3
cdr3_aa: CSVQKQGTEAFF; cdr3_nt: TGCAGCGTCCAGAAACAGGGAACTGAAGCTTTCTTT; v_call: TRBV29-1; cdr3_length: 12; d_call: -; clone_size: few; j_call: TRBJ1-1
cdr3_aa: CASRSPGQTNTEAFF; cdr3_nt: TGTGCCAGTAGATCCCCGGGACAGACGAACACTGAAGCTTTCTTT; v_call: TRBV19; cdr3_length: 15; d_call: TRBD1; clone_size: few; j_call: TRBJ1-1
cdr3_aa: CASSGLDSGSTDTQYF; cdr3_nt: TGTGCCAGCAGTGGTCTTGACTCCGGGAGCACAGATACGCAGTATTTT; v_call: TRBV2; cdr3_length: 16; d_call: -; clone_size: -; j_call: TRBJ2-3
cdr3_aa: CAPGAGGTVSSYEQYF; cdr3_nt: TGTGCCCCCGGGGCCGGAGGGACAGTGAGCTCCTACGAGCAGTACTTC; v_call: TRBV24-1; cdr3_length: 16; d_call: -; clone_size: -; j_call: TRBJ2-7
cdr3_aa: CASSSNLQGITGELFF; cdr3_nt: TGTGCCAGCTCATCTAATCTTCAGGGGATTACCGGGGAGCTGTTTTTT; v_call: TRBV18; cdr3_length: 16; d_call: -; clone_size: -; j_call: TRBJ2-2
cdr3_aa: CASSDGELETQYF; cdr3_nt: TGTGCCAGCAGTGACGGGGAGTTAGAGACCCAGTACTTC; v_call: TRBV2; cdr3_length: 13; d_call: -; clone_size: -; j_call: TRBJ2-5
cdr3_aa: CASSKASGPPYEQYF; cdr3_nt: TGTGCCAGCAGCAAAGCTTCAGGGCCTCCCTACGAGCAGTACTTC; v_call: TRBV21-1; cdr3_length: 15; d_call: -; clone_size: -; j_call: TRBJ2-7
cdr3_aa: CASSLGGSSNQPQHF; cdr3_nt: TGTGCCAGCAGCTTGGGGGGTAGTAGCAATCAGCCCCAGCATTTT; v_call: TRBV7-2; cdr3_length: 15; d_call: -; clone_size: once; j_call: TRBJ1-5
cdr3_aa: CASSRPQGARQPQHF; cdr3_nt: TGTGCCAGCAGTCGACCACAGGGGGCGAGGCAGCCCCAGCATTTT; v_call: TRBV28; cdr3_length: 15; d_call: TRBD1; clone_size: -; j_call: TRBJ1-5